This T cell receptor beta chain was sequenced in a study of identical twins (dated by TCRdb to the mid-2010s). As for the study more broadly: TCR alpha and beta repertoires from monozygotic twins, unrelated adults of various ages and cord blood were deep-sequenced to test whether fetal clonotypes persist. To rule out contamination, the twin experiments were replicated at different times with different library preparation protocols.

This clonotype was recorded a few times. This clone's antigen is unknown. Base qualities are not at hand, and no much larger clone is one base apart. Every donor was a healthy Caucasian. Three pairs of female monozygotic twins, all aged 18 to 29 years, were included in the twin cohort. Positive isolation kits from Invitrogen were used to isolate the CD4+ and CD8+ T cell populations. The full study reports these points: Fewer insertions were carried by abundant cord blood beta clonotypes; a weaker similar trend was observed in young adult naive repertoires, while no such trend was observed in memory repertoires. Because the same donors could not be followed over many years, conclusions were based on cross-sectional statistical analysis. The excess sharing between twins in beta out-of-frame sequences was weaker because fewer shared sequences reduced the signal-to-noise ratio. Compared with coincidental sharing between unrelated individuals, out-of-frame TCR alpha sequences shared between twins showed an excess of sequences with low generation probability. Zero-insertion analyses could be partly confounded by invariant T cells such as MAIT and iNKT, though diverse VJ usage argued against such confounding for most clonotypes. In monozygotic twins, recombination models systematically underestimated out-of-frame TCR alpha sharing, but the models matched the sharing seen between unrelated individuals.

The germline V gene (reference sequence) specifies SEHNR as CDR1 and FQNEAQ as CDR2. V loses 5 bases of germline sequence and J loses 0 bases, and the interval between the two ends is 15 bases. The CDR3 numbers 16 residues from cysteine through phenylalanine. Kept here is only the CDR3 DNA, which spans 48 bases and is read in frame from base 1. Library construction relied on 5' RACE. The instrument was an Illumina HiSeq 2000. A universal primer binding site was added through template switching, and the final cDNA carried a unique molecular identifier so that TCR cDNA molecules could be counted accurately. Specific primers in the conserved constant-segment region were used to synthesize first-strand cDNA for TCR alpha and beta chains. To control for contamination, every cDNA library carried two barcodes: a SMART-Mk sample barcode plus Illumina barcodes. TruSeq adapter sequences and Illumina sample barcodes were added in two successive PCR steps. Sequencing of the TCR alpha and beta cDNA libraries was done on the Illumina HiSeq platform using custom primers. Concerning the study's data processing: Unique molecular identifiers were extracted from raw reads with MiGEC, and CDR3 positions were determined with MiXCR. For each individual, recombination models were inferred using an EM algorithm with the repgenHMM and IGoR tools. The analysis of shared clonotypes was done with the tcR package in R, with sharing normalized by the product of cloneset sizes. Out-of-frame nonproductive sequences were analyzed to study raw recombination free of thymic and clonal selection effects. The public reads were run again by TCRdb, first through fastp at Q25 and then through MiXCR, and only productive beta chains were kept. Identical CDR3 proteins give one entry, which carries the most common genes and DNA. Here the V and J calls rest on TCRdb's processing, not on the authors' analysis. The sample contains 400,000 to 550,000 distinct CDR3 sequences, approximately 25% of them found a single time. The ten largest clones add up to about 2.7% of the sample.

The sample was also linked to a second study, of T cells expressing NK-cell markers. From that second study: Fewer than ten donors provided sorted CD3+CD56+NKG2C+, CD3+CD56+NKG2C- and CD3+CD56-NKG2C+ T-cell subsets, whose TCR beta-chain repertoires were profiled. Among the eight sequenced donors, only one was HCMV-seronegative, while the other seven were HCMV-seropositive. To restrict sorting to alphabetaTCR-expressing T cells, an anti-gammadeltaTCR antibody was added in several experiments. In six donors, the dominant CD3+CD56+NKG2C+ clonotypes ranked among the top 10 CD8+ clonotypes, making up roughly 1.0-7.0% of CD8+ T cells. Those dominant clonotypes were again the most abundant among CD3+CD56-NKG2C+ cells in several donors, at roughly 25-60.1%. Whether the expanded NKG2C-expressing T cell clones were specific for HCMV antigens remained unclear. All eight donors whose samples were sequenced were randomly selected healthy volunteers, three of them men and five women. HCMV-specific IgG was detected in serum with a commercial ELISA kit to determine HCMV serostatus. MIGEC handled demultiplexing of the reads and grouping by UMI, while MiTCR was used to assemble and quantify clonotypes. To exclude erroneous sequences, any TCR cDNA sequence not supported by at least two reads was discarded. The tcR package was used for downstream repertoire analysis, and clonotypes were matched between fractions using CDR3 nucleotide sequence together with V segment. VDJmatch was used to annotate antigen specificity against VDJdb, with one amino acid substitution in CDR3 allowed.

The rearranged chain carries TRBV7-9 and TRBJ2-3, and possibly TRBD2, on 7 matching bases. The TCR was taken from a woman aged 18-35 years in good health. Sequencing was carried out using CD4+ T cells sorted from blood. Read as DNA, the sequence is TGTGCCAGCAGCCGAGGGGGGGGCCACAGCACAGATACGCAGTATTTT. Translated, it reads CASSRGGGHSTDTQYF.